The rows below give T cell receptor beta chains drawn from one sample of a study of cytotoxic CD8 clonotypes in ibrutinib-treated CLL. Method: immunoSEQ multiplex PCR; TCRdb's copy keeps in-frame clones and lacks some. The sample has 35,000 to 55,000 clones, around 70% seen once. The specimen was PBMCs, collected after 12 months of ibrutinib treatment. These receptors originate from a human donor with chronic lymphocytic leukemia. Each CDR3 is given with its conserved first and last residue. A D gene is named only where the DNA matches it firmly. Expanded clones get a size class; other rows say once, few or many, or leave the size out.

TRBV7-9,NA,TRBJ2-1,NA,TGTGCCAGCAGCTTACGCCAGACCACCTACAATGAGCAGTTCTTC,CASSLRQTTYNEQFF
TRBV7-3,NA,TRBJ2-2,NA,TGTGCCAGCAGCAACCCTACAGGAAACACCGGGGAGCTGTTTTTT,CASSNPTGNTGELFF
TRBV25-1,TRBD2,TRBJ2-2,NA,TGTGCCAGCAGTTCCCTAGCGGGGACAACCGGGGAGCTGTTTTTT,CASSSLAGTTGELFF
TRBV27,TRBD2,TRBJ2-7,NA,TGTGCCAGCAGTCTATATACCGGGAGGACCTACGAGCAGTACTTC,CASSLYTGRTYEQYF
TRBV7-9,NA,TRBJ1-4,NA,TGTGCCAGCAGCTCAGGACAGAATGAAAAACTGTTTTTT,CASSSGQNEKLFF
TRBV21-1,NA,TRBJ2-3,NA,TGTGCCAGCAGCAAGGGTAGGGGCAAGGTTACGCAGTATTTT,CASSKGRGKVTQYF
TRBV19,TRBD1,TRBJ1-5,NA,TGTGCCAGTACTTTACAGGGGGAGAATCAGCCCCAGCATTTT,CASTLQGENQPQHF
TRBV5-6,TRBD1,TRBJ1-1,NA,TGTGCCAGCAGCTTGGCGGGACAGGGGAACACTGAAGCTTTCTTT,CASSLAGQGNTEAFF
TRBV9,NA,TRBJ1-1,once,TGTGCCAGCAGCGTAGTCAGATACGGCTCTGAAGCTTTCTTT,CASSVVRYGSEAFF
TRBV28,TRBD1,TRBJ1-2,NA,TGTGCCAGCACCACTTCCCCGACAGGGCCTCAGGGTGGCTACACCTTC,CASTTSPTGPQGGYTF
TRBV7-8,NA,TRBJ2-7,NA,TGTGCCAGCAGCCAAACCCCCGTTCGGGAGCAGTACTTC,CASSQTPVREQYF
TRBV5-6,NA,TRBJ2-3,NA,TGTGCCAGCAGCCCTGGGGTGGACTTCACAGATACGCAGTATTTT,CASSPGVDFTDTQYF
TRBV2,NA,TRBJ1-2,few,TGTGCCAGCAGTGAAGCTCTCTATGGCTACACCTTC,CASSEALYGYTF
TRBV7-2,TRBD2,TRBJ2-5,NA,TGTGCCAGCAACCCCGGACTAGCGGAGACCCAGTACTTC,CASNPGLAETQYF
TRBV2,NA,TRBJ1-2,NA,TGTGCCAGCGTCGGGGGGGCTAACTATGGCTACACCTTC,CASVGGANYGYTF
TRBV7-9,TRBD1,TRBJ2-2,NA,TGTGCCAGCCCAGGGGGCGCGAACACCGGGGAGCTGTTTTTT,CASPGGANTGELFF
TRBV7-9,NA,TRBJ2-3,NA,TGTGCCAGCAGGGGAGAGATTGGGTTATACACAGATACGCAGTATTTT,CASRGEIGLYTDTQYF
TRBV7-3,NA,TRBJ2-2,NA,TGTGCCAGCAGCTCCACCATGAACACCGGGGAGCTGTTTTTT,CASSSTMNTGELFF
TRBV5-1,NA,TRBJ1-1,NA,TGCGCCAGCAGCTTGGCTACAGGGTTGAACACTGAAGCTTTCTTT,CASSLATGLNTEAFF
TRBV19,NA,TRBJ1-2,NA,TGTGCCAGTAGTCGGGAAGTTAAAAACTATGGCTACACCTTC,CASSREVKNYGYTF
TRBV6-6,TRBD1,TRBJ2-3,NA,TGTGCCAGCAGAACAGGGGCGGATACGCAGTATTTT,CASRTGADTQYF
TRBV10-2,TRBD1,TRBJ1-1,NA,TGCGCCAGCATCCCGGCAGGGGGCGTCACTGAAGCTTTCTTT,CASIPAGGVTEAFF
TRBV9,TRBD1,TRBJ1-1,NA,TGTGCCAGCAGCGTAGACCGGGACAGCTCGCTGAACACTGAAGCTTTCTTT,CASSVDRDSSLNTEAFF
TRBV7-8,NA,TRBJ1-1,once,TGTGCCAGCAGCTTAGCTTACCTAAGGGAAACTGAAGCTTTCTTT,CASSLAYLRETEAFF
TRBV2,NA,TRBJ2-1,NA,TGTGCCAGCAGTGAAAGGGTGGCATGGTCCTACAATGAGCAGTTCTTC,CASSERVAWSYNEQFF
TRBV5-1,NA,TRBJ2-2,NA,TGCGCCAGCAGCTTGCCGGTCCCCACCGGGGAGCTGTTTTTT,CASSLPVPTGELFF
TRBV10-3,TRBD1,TRBJ1-5,NA,TGTGCCGTTCGCAGGGGGAGCAATCAGCCCCAGCATTTT,CAVRRGSNQPQHF
TRBV5-1,TRBD2,TRBJ2-7,once,TGCGCCAGCAGCTTGGGAGCGGGGATATCCTACGAGCAGTACTTC,CASSLGAGISYEQYF
TRBV10-3,NA,TRBJ2-1,NA,TGTGCCATTGGACAGTGGGAGAACAATGAGCAGTTCTTC,CAIGQWENNEQFF
TRBV28,NA,TRBJ1-1,few,TGTGCCAGCAGTTTATTGGGCAGGGCCACTGAAGCTTTCTTT,CASSLLGRATEAFF
TRBV7-2,TRBD1,TRBJ1-2,NA,TGTGCCAGCCCACGGACAGGGTCAATTCGGGACTATGGCTACACCTTC,CASPRTGSIRDYGYTF
TRBV2,NA,TRBJ1-1,once,TGTGCCAGCAGTCGACTTCAGGCAAACACTGAAGCTTTCTTT,CASSRLQANTEAFF
TRBV10-1,TRBD1,TRBJ2-7,NA,TGCGCCAGCAGTGAGACGGGACAGGGGTCCTCCAACGAGCAGTACTTC,CASSETGQGSSNEQYF
TRBV27,NA,TRBJ1-6,few,TGTGCCAGCAGGTGGGGGGGAGGTGATTCACCCCTCCACTTT,CASRWGGGDSPLHF
TRBV29-1,TRBD2,TRBJ2-5,NA,TGCAGCGTCATAGCGGGGGGACAAGAGACCCAGTACTTC,CSVIAGGQETQYF
TRBV5-4,TRBD1,TRBJ2-1,NA,TGTGCCAGCAGCCCGGGACAGGGATGGGACAATGAGCAGTTCTTC,CASSPGQGWDNEQFF
TRBV4-2,NA,TRBJ2-3,few,TGTGCCAGCAGCCAAGGGGGGGAAGATACGCAGTATTTT,CASSQGGEDTQYF
TRBV29-1,NA,TRBJ2-1,NA,TGCAGCGGCAACGGGGGAGGCTCCTACAATGAGCAGTTCTTC,CSGNGGGSYNEQFF
TRBV19,NA,TRBJ1-5,once,TGTGCCAGTAGTCGGGACCAGGGGCGGGATCCCCAGCATTTT,CASSRDQGRDPQHF
TRBV19,NA,TRBJ2-7,NA,TGTGCCAGTAGCCCTGACTCGGTGGTTGGGGAGCAGTACTTC,CASSPDSVVGEQYF
TRBV5-1,TRBD2,TRBJ2-5,NA,TGCGCCAGCAGCTTGAAACTAGCGGCCCAAGAGACCCAGTACTTC,CASSLKLAAQETQYF
TRBV6-5,NA,TRBJ2-7,few,TGTGCCAGCAGTTTCACAGGGAACGAGCAGTACTTC,CASSFTGNEQYF
TRBV11-2,TRBD1,TRBJ1-6,NA,TGTGCCAGCAGAACCGCCGGGACAGGGTTTTCCTCACCCCTCCACTTT,CASRTAGTGFSSPLHF
TRBV27,TRBD2,TRBJ2-3,NA,TGTGCCAGCAGTTGGACTAGCATCACAGATACGCAGTATTTT,CASSWTSITDTQYF
TRBV15,NA,TRBJ2-7,NA,TGTGCCACCAGCAGCTACATTAGGGTTTACGAGCAGTACTTC,CATSSYIRVYEQYF
TRBV9,NA,TRBJ1-5,NA,TGTGCCAGCAGCGTAAGGGCCAATCAGCCCCAGCATTTT,CASSVRANQPQHF